A selection of T cell receptor beta chains follows, all from one sample in a study of T cells after yellow fever vaccination. Each CDR3 protein is one row after TCRdb ran MiXCR on the 5' RACE reads. The profile shows about 510,000 distinct CDR3 sequences, about a fifth of them singletons. This specimen consisted of PBMCs, obtained about 20 days after the first yellow fever vaccination. These TCRs come from a man aged 18 to 35 who received the YFV17D yellow fever vaccine. Each CDR3 is given with its conserved first and last residue. Fields, in order: V gene, J gene, D gene, clone size, CDR3 DNA, CDR3 protein. The D gene is left open where the match is weak. Rows give clone size only sometimes, using once, few, many, or a class for an expanded clone.

TRBV4-1	TRBJ1-2	NA	few	TGCGCCAGCAGCCGTAGGACAGCCGGGTTGGACTATGGCTACACCTTC	CASSRRTAGLDYGYTF
TRBV7-9	TRBJ1-1	NA	NA	TGTGCCAGCAGCTTAAACGCGCCTGAAGCTTTCTTT	CASSLNAPEAFF
TRBV20-1	TRBJ2-1	TRBD2	NA	TGCAGTGCTCCACTAGCGGACTACAATGAGCAGTTCTTC	CSAPLADYNEQFF
TRBV6-5	TRBJ1-4	NA	few	TGTGCCAGCAGTTACTCCGGGCAGGGTGAAAAACTGTTTTTT	CASSYSGQGEKLFF
TRBV13	TRBJ2-3	TRBD2	once	TGTGCCAGCAGGGAGTGGCTAGCGGGGACAGATACGCAGTATTTT	CASREWLAGTDTQYF
TRBV20-1	TRBJ1-4	NA	NA	TGCAGTGCTAGAGGCTCGGGGAGGGAGGCAACTAATGAAAAACTGTTTTTT	CSARGSGREATNEKLFF
TRBV2	TRBJ2-3	TRBD2	few	TGTGCCAGCAGCGAGGGACTAGTAGTTACGCAGTATTTT	CASSEGLVVTQYF
TRBV12-3/TRBV12-4	TRBJ2-7	NA	few	TGTGCCAGCAGTTTATCCACAACGTTCTTATACGAGCAGTACTTC	CASSLSTTFLYEQYF
TRBV5-1	TRBJ2-3	NA	NA	TGCGCCAGCACCTGGGGACGGGGCACAGATACGCAGTATTTT	CASTWGRGTDTQYF
TRBV25-1	TRBJ1-4	TRBD1	few	TGTGCCAGCAGTGGATTGCAGATAGGCGCACAGGGGTATGAAAAACTGTTTTTT	CASSGLQIGAQGYEKLFF